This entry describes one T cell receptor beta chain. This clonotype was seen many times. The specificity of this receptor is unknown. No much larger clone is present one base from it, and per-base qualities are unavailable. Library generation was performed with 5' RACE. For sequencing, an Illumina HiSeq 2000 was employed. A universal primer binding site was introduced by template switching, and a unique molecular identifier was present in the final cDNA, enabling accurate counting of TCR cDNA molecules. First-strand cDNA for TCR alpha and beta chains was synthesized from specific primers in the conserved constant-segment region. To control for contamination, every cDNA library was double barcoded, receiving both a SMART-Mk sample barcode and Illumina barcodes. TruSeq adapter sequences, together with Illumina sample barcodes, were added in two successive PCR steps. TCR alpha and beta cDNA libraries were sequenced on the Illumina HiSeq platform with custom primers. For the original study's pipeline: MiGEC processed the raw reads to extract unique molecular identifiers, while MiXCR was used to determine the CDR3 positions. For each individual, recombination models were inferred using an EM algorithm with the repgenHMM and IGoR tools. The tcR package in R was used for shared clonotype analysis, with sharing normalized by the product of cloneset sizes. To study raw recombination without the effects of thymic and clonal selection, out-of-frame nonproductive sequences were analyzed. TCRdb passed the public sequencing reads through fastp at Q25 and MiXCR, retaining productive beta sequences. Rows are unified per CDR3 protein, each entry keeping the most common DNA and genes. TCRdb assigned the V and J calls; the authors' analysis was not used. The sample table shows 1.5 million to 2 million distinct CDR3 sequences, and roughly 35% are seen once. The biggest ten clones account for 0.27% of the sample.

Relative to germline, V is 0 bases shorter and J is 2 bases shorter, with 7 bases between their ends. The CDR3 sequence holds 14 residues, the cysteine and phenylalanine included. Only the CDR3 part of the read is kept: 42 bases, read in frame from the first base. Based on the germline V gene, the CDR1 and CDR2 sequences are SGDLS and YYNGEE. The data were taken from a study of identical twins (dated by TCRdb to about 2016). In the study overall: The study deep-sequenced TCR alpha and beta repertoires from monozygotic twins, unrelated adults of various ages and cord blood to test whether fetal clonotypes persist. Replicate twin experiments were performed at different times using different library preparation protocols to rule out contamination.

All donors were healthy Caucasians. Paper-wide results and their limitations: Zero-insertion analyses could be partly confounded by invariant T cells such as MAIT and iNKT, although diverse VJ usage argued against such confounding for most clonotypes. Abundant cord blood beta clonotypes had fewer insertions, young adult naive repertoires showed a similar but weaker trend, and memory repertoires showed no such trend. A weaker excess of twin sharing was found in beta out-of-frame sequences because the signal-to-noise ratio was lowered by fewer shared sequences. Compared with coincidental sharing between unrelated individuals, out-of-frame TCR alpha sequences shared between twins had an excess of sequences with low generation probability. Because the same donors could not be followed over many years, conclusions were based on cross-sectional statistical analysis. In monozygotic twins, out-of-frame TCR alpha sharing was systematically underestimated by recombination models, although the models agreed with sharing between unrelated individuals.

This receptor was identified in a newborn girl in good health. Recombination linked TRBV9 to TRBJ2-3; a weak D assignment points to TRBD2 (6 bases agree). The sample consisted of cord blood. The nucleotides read TGTGCCAGCAGCGTAGGGACTAACACAGATACGCAGTATTTT. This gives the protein CASSVGTNTDTQYF.